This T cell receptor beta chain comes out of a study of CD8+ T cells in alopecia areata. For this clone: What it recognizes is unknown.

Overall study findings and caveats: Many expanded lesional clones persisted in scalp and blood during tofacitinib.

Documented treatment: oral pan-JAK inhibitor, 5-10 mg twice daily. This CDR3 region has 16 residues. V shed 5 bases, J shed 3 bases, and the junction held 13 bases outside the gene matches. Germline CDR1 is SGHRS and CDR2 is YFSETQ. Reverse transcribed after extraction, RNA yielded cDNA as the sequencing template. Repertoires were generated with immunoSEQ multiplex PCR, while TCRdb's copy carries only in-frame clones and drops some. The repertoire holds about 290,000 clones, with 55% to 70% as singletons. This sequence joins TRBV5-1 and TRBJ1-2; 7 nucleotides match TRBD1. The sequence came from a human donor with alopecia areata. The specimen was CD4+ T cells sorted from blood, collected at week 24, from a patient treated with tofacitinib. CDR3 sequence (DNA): TGCGCCAGCAGTCCGGGACAGCAGGGCCCTTACTATGGCTACACCTTC. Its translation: CASSPGQQGPYYGYTF.